Each of the 4 T cell receptor beta chains below was sequenced from the same sample in a study of blood T cell repertoires in COVID-19 (dated by TCRdb to about 2020). Library creation used the immunoSEQ multiplex PCR assay. TCRdb took this table from immuneACCESS and kept in-frame rearrangements with V and J called. Such tables lack part of the clones; where checked against another copy, unresolved V genes explain under half of the gap, and the rest is unexplained. The sample has some 80,000 clones on record, 80% of them singletons. In total, the top ten clones hold 12% of the sample. The sample comprised peripheral blood. These receptors were collected from a woman aged 40 to 50 with active or convalescent COVID-19.

This chain links TRBV5-4 with TRBJ2-5; 11 bases agree with TRBD2. The CDR3 has 16 amino acids. V lost 4 bases, J lost 5 bases, and 10 bases stayed unmatched. Germline CDR1 reads SGHNT; CDR2 reads YYREEE (reference sequence). This chain's CDR3 is CASSGEHSGRGETQYF. The CDR3 coding sequence is TGTGCCAGCAGCGGAGAACATAGCGGGAGGGGTGAGACCCAGTACTTC.

The chain joins TRBV19 to TRBJ2-5; 9 nucleotides line up with TRBD1. Losses at the gene ends were 5 bases for V and 5 bases for J; bases not matched to a gene: 3. This CDR3 spans 13 amino acids. The germline V gene encodes CDR1 LNHDA and CDR2 SQIVND (reference sequence). For the CDR3, the DNA is TGTGCCAGTAGTGCACAGGGGGCGGAGACCCAGTACTTC. This encodes CASSAQGAETQYF.

Note on this clone: Other DNA sequences within the sample encode an identical CDR3. The chain is built from TRBV9 and TRBJ2-3, with TRBD1 identical over 9 bases. J gave up 3 bases and V 4 bases, and 6 bases lay outside the gene matches. CDR3 length: 15 amino acids. Germline CDR1 is SGDLS and CDR2 is YYNGEE. CDR3 coding DNA: TGTGCCAGCAGCCCCGGGGACAGGGAGACAGATACGCAGTATTTT. Translation gives CASSPGDRETDTQYF.

This clone was observed once. The J gene is TRBJ1-1, the V gene TRBV10-1; D not resolved. Trimming cost V 4 bases and J 1 base, with 7 bases left between them. Germline-derived CDR1 and CDR2 are WNHNN and SYGVQD (reference sequence). The CDR3 has 13 residues. The CDR3 DNA reads TGCGCCAGCAGTGCACAGCCGAACACTGAAGCTTTCTTT. It is translated as CASSAQPNTEAFF.